This record covers a single T cell receptor beta chain. Its antigen is unidentified. These data come from a study of chemoradiotherapy in HPV16-positive cancers. Over chemoradiotherapy, repertoires were sampled more than once. General study findings and limits: Better recurrence-free survival went with HPV-responsive T-cell expansion in HPV16-positive patients. During treatment, candidate HPV-specific clones and E7-related motifs expanded in tumor. Functional assays defining HPV-specific T cells used only a couple of HPV16-positive patients.

Here immunoSEQ multiplex PCR was the method, and the copy in TCRdb shows in-frame clones only, minus some. The sample has about 1,900 clones; 85% to 90% are singletons. Per the germline V gene, CDR1 is SGHRS and CDR2 is YFSETQ. Trimming took 4 bases from V and 0 from J, leaving 16 bases between them. CDR3 length: 16 residues. The specimen comprised tumor tissue, sampled from a patient who underwent chemoradiotherapy. The J gene is TRBJ1-1, the V gene TRBV5-1; D is unresolved. The TCR sequence derives from a human donor with HPV-associated anogenital cancer. CDR3 DNA: TGCGCCAGCAGCCCCAGAGGGTCTCTGGTGAACACTGAAGCTTTCTTT. It codes for CASSPRGSLVNTEAFF.